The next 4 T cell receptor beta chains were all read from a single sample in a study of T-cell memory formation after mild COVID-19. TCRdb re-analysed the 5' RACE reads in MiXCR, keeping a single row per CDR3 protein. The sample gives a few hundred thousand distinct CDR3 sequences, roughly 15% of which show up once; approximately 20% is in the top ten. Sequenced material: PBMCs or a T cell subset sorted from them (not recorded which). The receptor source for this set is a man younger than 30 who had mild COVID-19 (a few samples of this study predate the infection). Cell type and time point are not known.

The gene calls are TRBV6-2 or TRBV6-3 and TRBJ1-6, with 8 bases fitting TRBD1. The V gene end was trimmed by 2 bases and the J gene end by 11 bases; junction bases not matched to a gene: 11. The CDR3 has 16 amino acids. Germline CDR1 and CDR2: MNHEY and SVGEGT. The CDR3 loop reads CASSYGSTGVYTPLHF. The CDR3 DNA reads TGTGCCAGCAGTTACGGGTCGACAGGGGTATATACACCCCTCCACTTT.

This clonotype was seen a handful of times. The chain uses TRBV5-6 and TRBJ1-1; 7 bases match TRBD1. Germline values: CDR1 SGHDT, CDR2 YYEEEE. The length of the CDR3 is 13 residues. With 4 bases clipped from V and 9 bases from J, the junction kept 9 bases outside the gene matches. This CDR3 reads CASSTGQALQAFF. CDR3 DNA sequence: TGTGCCAGCAGCACTGGACAGGCCCTTCAAGCTTTCTTT.

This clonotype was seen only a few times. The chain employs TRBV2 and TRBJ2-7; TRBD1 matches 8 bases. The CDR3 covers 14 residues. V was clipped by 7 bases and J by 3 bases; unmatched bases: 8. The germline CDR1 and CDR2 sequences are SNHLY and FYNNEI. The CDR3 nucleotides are TGTGCCAGCACCCCCAGGACAGGGAACTACGAGCAGTACTTC. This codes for CASTPRTGNYEQYF.

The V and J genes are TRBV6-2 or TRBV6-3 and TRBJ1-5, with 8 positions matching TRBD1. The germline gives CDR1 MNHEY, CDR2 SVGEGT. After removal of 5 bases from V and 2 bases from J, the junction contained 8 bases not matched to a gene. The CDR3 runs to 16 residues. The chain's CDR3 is CASSLPGGNGNQPQHF. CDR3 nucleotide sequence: TGTGCCAGCAGTCTACCAGGGGGCAATGGCAATCAGCCCCAGCATTTT.